This T cell receptor beta chain was sequenced for a study of graft-versus-host responses after intestinal transplantation. Repertoires were generated with immunoSEQ multiplex PCR, while TCRdb's copy carries only in-frame clones and drops some. Here the sample spans around 100,000 clones, roughly 87% being singletons. Regarding this clone: Antigen: not known.

The input for sequencing was unstimulated CD4+ T cells sorted from spleen or lymph node cells, taken before transplant. This receptor was taken from a human donor who was the organ donor for an intestinal transplant.

The CDR3 nucleotides read TGTGCCAGCACCTGGACAGGGACGGGCTATGGCTACACCTTC. Translation: CASTWTGTGYGYTF. V usage is TRBV7-9 and J usage is TRBJ1-2, with TRBD1 identical over 8 bases. CDR1 and CDR2 from the germline V gene are SEHNR and FQNEAQ (reference sequence). V dropped 7 bases and J dropped 4; count of bases not matched to a gene: 8. The CDR3 runs 14 residues.